A single T cell receptor beta chain is shown here with its context. In the authors' methods: Amplification from reference gene primers served as the basis for estimated nucleated cell counts. The data were produced by immunoSEQ multiplex PCR, yet TCRdb's version contains in-frame clones alone and is incomplete. V, J and clone size reflect that table, while D and trimming were determined from the DNA. The sample comprises tens of thousands of clones, 87% of which are singletons, and more than 14% rests with the top ten. The data were taken from a study of blood T cell repertoires in COVID-19. Study at large: Acute-phase and convalescent COVID-19 samples originated in the United States, Italy and Spain. In each case, the material was cDNA or gDNA derived from T cells, B-cell-depleted T cells, or PBMCs.

The CDR3 is 13 residues long. V was pared by 4 bases and J by 7 bases, with 8 bases between. Per the germline V gene, CDR1 is MDHEN and CDR2 is SYDVKM. V and J are TRBV28 and TRBJ1-6; tentatively, D is TRBD1 (5 bases). The specimen was peripheral blood. The TCR was taken from a male donor with acute or convalescent COVID-19. This CDR3 reads CASSYDRNSPLHF. CDR3 in DNA: TGTGCCAGCAGTTACGACAGAAATTCACCCCTCCACTTT.